This T cell receptor (beta chain) came from a study of T cell repertoires in cytomegalovirus infection (dated by TCRdb to about 2019). A note on the overall study: Alongside well-studied HLA-B-restricted epitopes, the peptide stimulations were aimed at recently identified HLA-C-restricted CMV epitopes, whose presentation resists viral immunomodulation. Donor HLA type was relevant to the analysis, as public TCR beta signatures indicated carriage of CMV infection together with the matching HLA type. Broader findings and caveats from the paper: The ex vivo response was dominated by HLA-C-restricted CMV-specific TCR beta clonotypes, and the single most frequent clonotype in two of eight donors was supplied by these HLA-C-restricted clonotypes. In both this cohort and an independent roughly 400-donor cohort, the cumulative frequency of public TCR beta family members distinguished carriers of CMV infection plus the relevant HLA type.

The sample's treatment or condition label is to be understood as: in vitro stimulation with specific CMV peptide epitopes to enrich CMV-specific T cells. The germline V gene specifies MNHNS as CDR1 and SASEGT as CDR2. At the junction V is shortened by 6 bases and J by 6 bases, with 3 bases in between. The CDR3 spans 10 residues, from the cysteine through the phenylalanine. This entry keeps only the CDR3 DNA: 30 bases, framed from base 1. The sample was run on an Illumina HiSeq 1500. Clones were called with MiXCR by TCRdb after fastp trimmed the public reads at Q25, and only in-frame beta chains were retained. Identical CDR3 proteins give one entry, which carries the most common genes and DNA. This sample gives under 95,000 distinct CDR3 sequences in total; approximately 45% of them show up just once. The ten largest clones add up to roughly 93% of the sample. This clonotype occurred a few times. Its antigen target is currently unknown. No quality values exist for individual bases; no much larger clone is one base distant.

The specimen comprised CD8+ T cells from cultured PBMCs, sampled from culture after CMV antigen stimulation. This TCR was recovered from a human donor in good health (CMV status not recorded). Some clones in this sample may be carry-over from other donors' samples. The chain uses TRBV6-1 and TRBJ2-1, with the identity of the D gene unclear. This receptor has the CDR3 CASRLNEQFF. The DNA is as follows: TGTGCCAGCAGGCTCAATGAGCAGTTCTTC.